This T cell receptor (beta chain) was obtained from a study of Graves' ophthalmopathy and Graves' hyperthyroidism. Trimming shortened V by 3 bases and J by 4 bases, and 15 bases separated the two germline ends. Germline V gene data show CDR1 as DFQATT and CDR2 as SNEGSKA (reference sequence). CDR3 size: 14 residues. CDR3 regions of TCR beta were amplified from RNA transcripts. Second-round multiplex PCR came after a first-round RT-PCR that employed HTBI primers. In TCRdb, the multiplex PCR reads were re-called with MiXCR into one record per CDR3 protein. The sample includes about 220,000 distinct CDR3 sequences, around a fifth of them seen just once. The diagnosis was founded upon clinical symptoms, serum thyroxine, TRAb, thyroid ultrasound and orbital computed tomography. For this clonotype: Its antigen remains unknown.

Broader study findings: The study's model predicted ophthalmopathy progression at about 68% sensitivity and 72.22% specificity.

The J gene is TRBJ1-2, the V gene TRBV20-1; D is undetermined. This receptor was obtained from a woman aged 50 to 65 with Graves' ophthalmopathy. The sequenced material came from peripheral blood. CDR3 sequence (DNA): TGCAGTGCTAGTCCTCCGCCCCGGGGCTATGGCTACACCTTC. This codes for CSASPPPRGYGYTF.